This entry features one TCR beta chain sequence. Its matching antigen is unknown. The data belong to a study of post-analysis software for immune sequencing data. Included in the TCR beta cDNA libraries were unique molecular identifiers. One entry per CDR3 protein, called by TCRdb with MiXCR from the PCR reads. This sample carries about 800,000 distinct CDR3 sequences, 25% to 30% of them seen once, and the ten largest clones take roughly 0.57%. General study results and limits: Among multiple sclerosis patients, normalized Chao1 diversity was significantly below that of controls.

Sequenced material: blood. The TCR originated in a girl aged 5 to 17 with multiple sclerosis.

The DNA of the CDR3 is TGCGCCAGCAGCCGATGGGGGGCCAATGAGCAGTTCTTC. Translation gives CASSRWGANEQFF. V gene TRBV4-1 combines with J gene TRBJ2-1; D is perhaps TRBD1 or TRBD2 (6 bases each). This CDR3 has 13 amino acids. From germline, CDR1 is MGHRA and CDR2 YSYEKL. V was trimmed by 4 bases and J by 6 bases, leaving 10 bases between them.